This T cell receptor (beta chain) was recovered during a study of cytomegalovirus exposure and HLA in healthy donors. There are 18 residues in the CDR3. The trim removed 0 bases at V and 2 bases at J, leaving 5 bases unmatched. CDR1 MNHNS and CDR2 SASEGT come from the germline V gene. Assay: immunoSEQ multiplex PCR; the TCRdb copy retains only in-frame clones and omits some. The profile shows fewer than 150,000 clones, about 91% of them singletons. Specimen: PBMCs. The sequence derives from a woman between 18 and 30 years old in good health and CMV-seropositive. The V call is TRBV6-1, the J call TRBJ2-6; 9 nucleotides line up with TRBD1. The CDR3 loop is CASSEARTGVPGANVLTF. CDR3 bases: TGTGCCAGCAGTGAAGCTCGGACAGGGGTACCTGGGGCCAACGTCCTGACTTTC.